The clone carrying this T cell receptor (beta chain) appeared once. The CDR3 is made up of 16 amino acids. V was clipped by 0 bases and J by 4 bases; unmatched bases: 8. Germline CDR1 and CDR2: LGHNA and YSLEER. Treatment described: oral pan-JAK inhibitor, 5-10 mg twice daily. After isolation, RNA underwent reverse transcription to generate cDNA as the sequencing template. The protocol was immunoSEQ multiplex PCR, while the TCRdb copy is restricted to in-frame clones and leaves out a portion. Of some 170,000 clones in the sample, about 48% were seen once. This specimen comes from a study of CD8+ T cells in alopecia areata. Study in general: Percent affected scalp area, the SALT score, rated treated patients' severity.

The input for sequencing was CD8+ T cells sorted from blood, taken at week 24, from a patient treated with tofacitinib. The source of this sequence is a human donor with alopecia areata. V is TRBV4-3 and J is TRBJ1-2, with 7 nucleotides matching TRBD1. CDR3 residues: CASSQDWGDRAYGYTF. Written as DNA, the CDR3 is TGCGCCAGCAGCCAAGATTGGGGAGACAGGGCCTATGGCTACACCTTC.